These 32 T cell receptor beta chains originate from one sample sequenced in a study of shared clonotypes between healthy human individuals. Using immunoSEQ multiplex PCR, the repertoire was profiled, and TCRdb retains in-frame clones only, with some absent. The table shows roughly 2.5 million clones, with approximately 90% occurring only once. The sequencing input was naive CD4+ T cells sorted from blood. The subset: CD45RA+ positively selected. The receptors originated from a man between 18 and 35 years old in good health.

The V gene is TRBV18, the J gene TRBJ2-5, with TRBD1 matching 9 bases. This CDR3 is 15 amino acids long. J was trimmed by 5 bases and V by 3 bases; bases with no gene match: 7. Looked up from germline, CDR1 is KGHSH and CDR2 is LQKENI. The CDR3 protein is CASSPQQGAWETQYF. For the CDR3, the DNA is TGTGCCAGCTCACCCCAACAGGGGGCCTGGGAGACCCAGTACTTC.

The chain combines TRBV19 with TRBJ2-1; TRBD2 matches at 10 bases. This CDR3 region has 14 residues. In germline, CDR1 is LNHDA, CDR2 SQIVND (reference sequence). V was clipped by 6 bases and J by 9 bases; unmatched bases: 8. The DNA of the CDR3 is TGTGCCAGTAGATCTCTAGCGGGAGTCGGTGAGCAGTTCTTC. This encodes CASRSLAGVGEQFF.

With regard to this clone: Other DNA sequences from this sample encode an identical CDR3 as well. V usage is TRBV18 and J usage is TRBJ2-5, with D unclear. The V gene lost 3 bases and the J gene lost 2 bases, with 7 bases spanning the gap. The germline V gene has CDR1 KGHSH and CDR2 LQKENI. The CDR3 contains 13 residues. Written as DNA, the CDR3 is TGTGCCAGCTCACCCGGCAATCAAGAGACCCAGTACTTC. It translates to CASSPGNQETQYF.

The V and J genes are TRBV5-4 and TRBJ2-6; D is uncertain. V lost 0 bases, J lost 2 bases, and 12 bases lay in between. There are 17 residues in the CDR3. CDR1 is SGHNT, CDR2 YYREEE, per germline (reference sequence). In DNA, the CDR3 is TGTGCCAGCAGCTTGGTGGTGGCTACTCCTGGGGCCAACGTCCTGACTTTC. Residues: CASSLVVATPGANVLTF.

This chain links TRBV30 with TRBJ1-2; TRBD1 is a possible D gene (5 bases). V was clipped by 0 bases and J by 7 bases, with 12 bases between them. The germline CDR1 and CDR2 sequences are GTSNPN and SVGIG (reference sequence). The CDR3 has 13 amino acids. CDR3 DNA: TGTGCCTGGAGTGTGACAGTCAATGGTGGCTACACCTTC. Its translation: CAWSVTVNGGYTF. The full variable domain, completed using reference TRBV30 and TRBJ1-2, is SQTIHQWPATLVQPVGSPLSLECTVEGTSNPNLYWYRQAAGRGLQLLFYSVGIGQISSEVPQNLSASRPQDRQFILSSKKLLLSDSGFYLCAWSVTVNGGYTFGSGTRLTVV.

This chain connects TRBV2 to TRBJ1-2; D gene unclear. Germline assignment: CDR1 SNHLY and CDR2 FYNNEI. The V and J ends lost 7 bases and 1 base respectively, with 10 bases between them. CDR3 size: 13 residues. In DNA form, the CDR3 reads TGTGCCAGCACCGGTGGGAATAACTATGGCTACACCTTC. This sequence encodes CASTGGNNYGYTF.

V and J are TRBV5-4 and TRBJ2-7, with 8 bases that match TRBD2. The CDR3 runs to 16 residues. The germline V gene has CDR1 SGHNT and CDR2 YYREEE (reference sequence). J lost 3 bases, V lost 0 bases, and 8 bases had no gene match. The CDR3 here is CASSLGRREGSYEQYF. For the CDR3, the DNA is TGTGCCAGCAGCTTGGGGCGCCGGGAGGGAAGCTACGAGCAGTACTTC.

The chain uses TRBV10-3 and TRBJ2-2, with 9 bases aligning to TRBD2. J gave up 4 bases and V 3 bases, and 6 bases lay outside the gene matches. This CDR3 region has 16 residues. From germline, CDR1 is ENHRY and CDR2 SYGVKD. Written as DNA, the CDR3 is TGTGCCATCAGTGAAACCGGACTAGCGCTCACCGGGGAGCTGTTTTTT. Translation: CAISETGLALTGELFF.

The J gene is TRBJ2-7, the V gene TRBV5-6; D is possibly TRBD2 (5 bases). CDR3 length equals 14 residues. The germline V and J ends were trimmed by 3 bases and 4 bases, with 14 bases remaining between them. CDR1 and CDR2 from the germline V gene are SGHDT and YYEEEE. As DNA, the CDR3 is TGTGCCAGCAGCTCCCTTCGGGGTTGGTACGAGCAGTACTTC. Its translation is CASSSLRGWYEQYF.

CDR3 DNA: TGTGCCAGCTCCCCGGGACTTCTTAGAACAGATACGCAGTATTTT. Translation: CASSPGLLRTDTQYF. The V call is TRBV18, the J call TRBJ2-3; D perhaps matches TRBD2 (6 bases). Germline CDR1 and CDR2: KGHSH and LQKENI. The V end lost 6 bases, the J end lost 3 bases, and 16 bases lay between the germline ends. The CDR3 totals 15 residues. The whole variable domain, filled in from reference TRBV18 and TRBJ2-3, reads NAGVMQNPRHLVRRRGQEARLRCSPMKGHSHVYWYRQLPEEGLKFMVYLQKENIIDESGMPKERFSAEFPKEGPSILRIQQVVRGDSAAYFCASSPGLLRTDTQYFGPGTRLTVL.

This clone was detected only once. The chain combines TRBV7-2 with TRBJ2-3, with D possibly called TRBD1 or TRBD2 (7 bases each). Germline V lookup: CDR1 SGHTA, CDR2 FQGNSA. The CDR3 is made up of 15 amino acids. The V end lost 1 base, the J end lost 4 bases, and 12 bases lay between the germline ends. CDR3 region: CASSLVRGGADTQYF. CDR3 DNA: TGTGCCAGCAGCTTAGTCAGGGGGGGGGCAGATACGCAGTATTTT.

The CDR3 region has the DNA TGTGCCAGCAGCTCCGGTCAGGGGGCGGAGACCCAGTACTTC. Translated, it gives CASSSGQGAETQYF. J is TRBJ2-5 and V is TRBV7-2; 8 nucleotides agree with TRBD1. This CDR3 comprises 14 residues. Germline V gene data show CDR1 as SGHTA and CDR2 as FQGNSA. The V and J ends lost 4 bases and 5 bases, in that order; junction bases with no gene match: 6.

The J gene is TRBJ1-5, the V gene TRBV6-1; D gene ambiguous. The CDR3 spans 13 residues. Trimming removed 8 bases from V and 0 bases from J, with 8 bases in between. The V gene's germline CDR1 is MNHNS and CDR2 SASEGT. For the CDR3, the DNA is TGTGCCAGCGCCTCATATAGCAATCAGCCCCAGCATTTT. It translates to CASASYSNQPQHF.

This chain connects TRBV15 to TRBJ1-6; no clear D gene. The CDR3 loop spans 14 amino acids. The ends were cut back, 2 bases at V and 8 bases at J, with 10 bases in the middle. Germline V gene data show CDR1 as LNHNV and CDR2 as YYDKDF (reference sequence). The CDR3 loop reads CATSRLPTDSPLHF. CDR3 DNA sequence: TGTGCCACCAGCAGACTCCCTACAGATTCACCCCTCCACTTT.

The CDR3 sequence is CASSPRRTGELFF. In DNA form, the CDR3 reads TGTGCCAGCAGCCCGCGTCGGACCGGGGAGCTGTTTTTT. The gene calls are TRBV11-2 and TRBJ2-2; D is unclear. Trimming cost V 5 bases and J 5 bases, with 9 bases left between them. CDR1 SGHAT and CDR2 FQNNGV come from the germline V gene. The CDR3 covers 13 residues.

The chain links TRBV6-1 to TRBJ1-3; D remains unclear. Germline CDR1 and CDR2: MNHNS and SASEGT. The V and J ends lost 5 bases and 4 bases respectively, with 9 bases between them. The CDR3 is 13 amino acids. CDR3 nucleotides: TGTGCCAGCAGTCGGGTATACGGAAACACCATATATTTT. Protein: CASSRVYGNTIYF.

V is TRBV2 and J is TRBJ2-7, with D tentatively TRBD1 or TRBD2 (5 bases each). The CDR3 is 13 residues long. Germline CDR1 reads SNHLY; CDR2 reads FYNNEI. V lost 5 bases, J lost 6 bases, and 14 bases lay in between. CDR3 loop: CASSPGTYTEQYF. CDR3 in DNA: TGTGCCAGCAGTCCCGGGACCTATACCGAGCAGTACTTC.

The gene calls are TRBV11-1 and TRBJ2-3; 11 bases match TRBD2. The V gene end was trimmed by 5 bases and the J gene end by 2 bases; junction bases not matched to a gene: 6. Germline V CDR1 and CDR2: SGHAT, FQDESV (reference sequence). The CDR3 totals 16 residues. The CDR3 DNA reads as TGTGCCAGCAGCCTCGGACTAGCGGGTTCCACAGATACGCAGTATTTT. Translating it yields CASSLGLAGSTDTQYF.

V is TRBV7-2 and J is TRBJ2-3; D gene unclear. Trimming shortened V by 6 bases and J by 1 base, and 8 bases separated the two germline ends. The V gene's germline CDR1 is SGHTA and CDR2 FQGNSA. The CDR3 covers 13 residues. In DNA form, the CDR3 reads TGTGCCAGCAGGGTTCCCGGCACAGATACGCAGTATTTT. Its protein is CASRVPGTDTQYF.

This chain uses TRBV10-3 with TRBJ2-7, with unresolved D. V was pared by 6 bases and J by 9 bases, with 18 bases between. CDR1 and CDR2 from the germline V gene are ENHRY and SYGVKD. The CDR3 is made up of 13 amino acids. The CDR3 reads CAIRISAEMGQYF. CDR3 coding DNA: TGTGCCATCAGGATTTCGGCAGAGATGGGGCAGTACTTC.

CDR3 protein: CASSESGWADTQYF. The CDR3 DNA is TGTGCCAGCAGTGAATCGGGGTGGGCAGATACGCAGTATTTT. The chain combines TRBV2 with TRBJ2-3, with a weak D call TRBD2 (5 bases). V lost 2 bases and J lost 4, with 10 bases in between. Germline-derived CDR1 and CDR2 are SNHLY and FYNNEI. This CDR3 spans 14 amino acids.

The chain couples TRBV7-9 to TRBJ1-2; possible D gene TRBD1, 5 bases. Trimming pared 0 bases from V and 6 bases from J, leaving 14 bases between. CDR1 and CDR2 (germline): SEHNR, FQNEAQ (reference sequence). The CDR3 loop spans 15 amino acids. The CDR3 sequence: CASSLALPMTDGYTF. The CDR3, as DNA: TGTGCCAGCAGCTTAGCCTTACCCATGACAGATGGCTACACCTTC. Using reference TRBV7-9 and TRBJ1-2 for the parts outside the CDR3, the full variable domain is DTGVSQNPRHKITKRGQNVTFRCDPISEHNRLYWYRQTLGQGPEFLTYFQNEAQLEKSRLLSDRFSAERPKGSFSTLEIQRTEQGDSAMYLCASSLALPMTDGYTFGSGTRLTVV.

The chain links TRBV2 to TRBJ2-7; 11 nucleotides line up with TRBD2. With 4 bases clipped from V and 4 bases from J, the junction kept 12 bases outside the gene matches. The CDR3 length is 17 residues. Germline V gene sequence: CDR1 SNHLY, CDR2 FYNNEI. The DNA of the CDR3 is TGTGCCAGCAGTGCGGACCATCCGACTAGCGGGATGTACGAGCAGTACTTC. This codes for CASSADHPTSGMYEQYF.

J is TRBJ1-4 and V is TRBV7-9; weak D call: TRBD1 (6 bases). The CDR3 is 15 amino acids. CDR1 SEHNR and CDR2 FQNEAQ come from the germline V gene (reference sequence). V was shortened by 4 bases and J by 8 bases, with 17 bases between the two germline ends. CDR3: CASSSGGTRAEKLFF. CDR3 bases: TGTGCCAGCAGCTCGGGCGGGACAAGGGCCGAAAAACTGTTTTTT.

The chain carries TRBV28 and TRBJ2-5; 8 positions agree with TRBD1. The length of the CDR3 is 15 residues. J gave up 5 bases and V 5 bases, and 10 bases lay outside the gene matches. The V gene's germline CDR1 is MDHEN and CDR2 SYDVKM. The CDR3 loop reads CASSPAGGVWETQYF. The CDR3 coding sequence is TGTGCCAGCAGTCCGGCAGGGGGCGTATGGGAGACCCAGTACTTC.

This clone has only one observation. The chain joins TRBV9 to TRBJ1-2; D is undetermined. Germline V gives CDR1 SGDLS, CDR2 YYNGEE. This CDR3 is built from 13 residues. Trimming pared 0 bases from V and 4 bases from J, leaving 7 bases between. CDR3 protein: CASSVAAFYGYTF. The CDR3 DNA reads TGTGCCAGCAGCGTAGCTGCGTTCTATGGCTACACCTTC.

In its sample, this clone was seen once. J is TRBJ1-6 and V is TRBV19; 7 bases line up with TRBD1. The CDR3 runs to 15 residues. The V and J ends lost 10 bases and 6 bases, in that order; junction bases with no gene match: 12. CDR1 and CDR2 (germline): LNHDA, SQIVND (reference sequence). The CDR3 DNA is TGTGCCATCCGCCGGAGCGCAGGGGGTAATTCACCCCTCCACTTT. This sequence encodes CAIRRSAGGNSPLHF. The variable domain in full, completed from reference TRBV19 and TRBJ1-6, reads DGGITQSPKYLFRKEGQNVTLSCEQNLNHDAMYWYRQDPGQGLRLIYYSQIVNDFQKGDIAEGYSVSREKKESFPLTVTSAQKNPTAFYLCAIRRSAGGNSPLHFGNGTRLTVT.

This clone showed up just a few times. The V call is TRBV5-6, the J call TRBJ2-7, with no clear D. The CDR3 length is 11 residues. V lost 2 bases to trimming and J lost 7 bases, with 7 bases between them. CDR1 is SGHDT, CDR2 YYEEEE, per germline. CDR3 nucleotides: TGTGCCAGCAGCTTCACGAGTGAGCAGTACTTC. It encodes CASSFTSEQYF.

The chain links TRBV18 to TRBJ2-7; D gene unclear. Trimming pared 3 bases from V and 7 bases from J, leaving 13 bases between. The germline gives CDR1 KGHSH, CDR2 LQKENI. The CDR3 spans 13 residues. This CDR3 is CASSPAENGEQYF. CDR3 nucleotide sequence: TGTGCCAGCTCACCTGCCGAAAACGGGGAGCAGTACTTC.

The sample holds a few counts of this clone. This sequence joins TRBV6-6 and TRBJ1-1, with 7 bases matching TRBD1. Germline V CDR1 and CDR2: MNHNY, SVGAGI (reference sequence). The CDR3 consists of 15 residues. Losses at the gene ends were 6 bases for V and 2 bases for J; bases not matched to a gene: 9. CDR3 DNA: TGTGCCAGCAGCCCGAGACAGGGAGGAAACACTGAAGCTTTCTTT. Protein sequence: CASSPRQGGNTEAFF.

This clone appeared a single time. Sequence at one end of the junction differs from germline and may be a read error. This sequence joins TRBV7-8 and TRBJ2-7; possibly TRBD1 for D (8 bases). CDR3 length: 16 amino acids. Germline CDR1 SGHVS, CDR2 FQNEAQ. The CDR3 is CASSSEPETGDYGQYF. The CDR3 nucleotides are TGTGCCAGCAGTTCCGAACCCGAGACAGGGGACTACGGGCAGTACTTC.

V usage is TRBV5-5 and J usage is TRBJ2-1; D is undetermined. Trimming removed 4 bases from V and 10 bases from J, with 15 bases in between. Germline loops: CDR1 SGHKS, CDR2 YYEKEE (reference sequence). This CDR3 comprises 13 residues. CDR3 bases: TGTGCCAGCAGCACCGGTGGGCCCGGGGAGCAGTTCTTC. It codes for CASSTGGPGEQFF.